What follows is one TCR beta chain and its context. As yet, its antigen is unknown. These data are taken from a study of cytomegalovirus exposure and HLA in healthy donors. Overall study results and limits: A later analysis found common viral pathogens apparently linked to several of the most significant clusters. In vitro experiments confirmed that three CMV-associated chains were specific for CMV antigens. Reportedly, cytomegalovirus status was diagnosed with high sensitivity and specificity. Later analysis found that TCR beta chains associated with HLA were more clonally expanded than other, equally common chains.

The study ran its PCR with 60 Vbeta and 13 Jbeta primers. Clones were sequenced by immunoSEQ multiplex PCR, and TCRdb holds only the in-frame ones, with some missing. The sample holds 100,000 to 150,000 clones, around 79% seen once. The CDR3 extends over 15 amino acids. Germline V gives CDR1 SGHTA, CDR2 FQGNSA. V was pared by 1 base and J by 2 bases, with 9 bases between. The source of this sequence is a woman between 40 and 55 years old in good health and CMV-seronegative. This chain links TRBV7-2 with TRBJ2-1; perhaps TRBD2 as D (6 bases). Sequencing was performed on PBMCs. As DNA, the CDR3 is TGTGCCAGCAGCTTAGGGCGGGGAACCTACAATGAGCAGTTCTTC. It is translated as CASSLGRGTYNEQFF. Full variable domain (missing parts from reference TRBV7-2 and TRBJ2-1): GAGVSQSPSNKVTEKGKDVELRCDPISGHTALYWYRQSLGQGLEFLIYFQGNSAPDKSGLPSDRFSAERTGGSVSTLTIQRTQQEDSAVYLCASSLGRGTYNEQFFGPGTRLTVL.